This TCR beta chain was sequenced for a study of TIL therapy for anti-PD-1-resistant metastatic lung cancer. Sequencing used immunoSEQ v3. This table comes from immunoSEQ multiplex PCR, and its TCRdb copy is limited to in-frame clones, with some not included. This table has roughly 17,000 clones, about 68% appearing once. Time point defined: pre-treatment sample, taken before nivolumab and TIL therapy. The CDR3 sequence is 16 residues long. The germline CDR1 and CDR2 sequences are SGDLS and YYNGEE. Germline trimming cut 5 bases from V and 5 bases from J; bases unmatched to any gene: 13. The rearrangement uses TRBV9 and TRBJ1-1; 9 nucleotides align to TRBD1. The specimen was blood, collected at baseline. The source of this sequence is a person between 30 and 79 years old with non-small cell lung cancer. The CDR3 sequence: CASSRGTGGWGTEAFF. The CDR3 DNA reads TGTGCCAGCAGTAGAGGAACAGGGGGCTGGGGGACTGAAGCTTTCTTT.